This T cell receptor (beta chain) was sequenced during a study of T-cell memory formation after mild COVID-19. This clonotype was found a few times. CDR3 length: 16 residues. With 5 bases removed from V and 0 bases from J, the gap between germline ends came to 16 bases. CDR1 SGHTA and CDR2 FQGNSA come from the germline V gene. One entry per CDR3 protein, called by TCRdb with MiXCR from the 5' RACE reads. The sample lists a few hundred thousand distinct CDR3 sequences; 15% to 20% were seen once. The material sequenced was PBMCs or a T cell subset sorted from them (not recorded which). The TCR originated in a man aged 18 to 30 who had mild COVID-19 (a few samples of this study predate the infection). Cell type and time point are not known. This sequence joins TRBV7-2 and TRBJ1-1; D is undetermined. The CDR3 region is CASSTRAGNMNTEAFF. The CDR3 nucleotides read TGTGCCAGCAGCACCCGGGCGGGTAATATGAACACTGAAGCTTTCTTT.